This TCR beta chain was retrieved from a study of CD8+ T cells in alopecia areata. In the study overall: The study gave tofacitinib for 6 to 18 months, then 6 months off drug.

Alopecia areata patients had lesional scalp punch biopsies and peripheral blood taken from them. In its sample, this clone was seen once. Its antigen is undetermined. The sequencing template was cDNA reverse transcribed from extracted RNA. Libraries were prepared by immunoSEQ multiplex PCR; TCRdb keeps only in-frame clonotypes and omits some of them. The data contain roughly 15,000 clones, about 61% of them seen just once; the ten biggest clones take up around an eighth. Trimming left V 0 bases short and J 5 bases short, with 6 bases between. CDR3 length: 12 residues. Germline V gene data show CDR1 as SGHNT and CDR2 as YYREEE (reference sequence). Study-level findings and limits: Against the mouse data, patients shared TCRs less clearly, possibly for HLA reasons.

What was sequenced was skin. This clonotype was sampled from a human donor with alopecia areata. The J gene is TRBJ2-7, the V gene TRBV5-4; D is ambiguous. For the CDR3, the DNA is TGTGCCAGCAGCTTGGCTACTAACGAGCAGTACTTC. As protein: CASSLATNEQYF.